This T cell receptor beta chain is from a study of siplizumab effects on memory and regulatory T cells (dated by TCRdb to about 2019). For the study in its entirety: The effect of the anti-CD2 antibody siplizumab on alloreactive T-cell subsets was examined in allogeneic mixed lymphocyte reactions constructed from human PBMCs. Summary of the overall study and its limitations: Sequences below about 10^-5 frequency were poorly captured, so only a minor fraction of alloreactive clones could be mapped to unstimulated subsets. Whether proliferating Tregs from siplizumab cultures actually had suppressive function was not functionally confirmed. Of the alloreactive CD4+ clones that could be mapped, the Treg-derived share averaged almost 70% with siplizumab compared with under 30% in control reactions. The cumulative frequency of alloreactive sequences that could be traced back to unstimulated CD4+ memory T cells was significantly reduced by siplizumab. Roughly 80-95% of proliferating CD4+ or CD8+ clones could not be assigned a naive or memory phenotype. Greater diversity appeared to be present in unstimulated naive T cells than in memory T cells, and a substantial contribution to the alloresponse seemed to be made by naive cells.

As for this clone: The target of this receptor is not known. Base qualities are not provided; no much larger clone lies one nucleotide away.

Sorted unstimulated T cells, along with proliferating T cells recovered from mixed lymphocyte reactions, underwent TCRbeta CDR3 sequencing. Fresh whole blood from approximately 10 HLA-typed healthy donors was used to isolate PBMCs. Unstimulated CD4+ non-regulatory T cells were FACS-sorted to map the origin of alloreactive clones. Library prep was done by the immunoSEQ multiplex PCR assay. Some 1.1 x 10^5 TCR templates per sample were assayed on the deep sequencing platform. Genomic DNA extracted from sorted T cells was used for TCRbeta CDR3 sequencing. As for how the authors treated the data: The R programming language was used for clonal analysis of the TCRbeta CDR3 data. Comparing unstimulated samples against CFSE-low samples taken after the reaction was how alloreactive CD4+ and CD8+ clones were defined. Alloreactive CD4+ clones were assigned to regulatory or non-regulatory origin by matching sequences to sorted unstimulated Treg and non-Treg repertoires. TCRdb stores this immuneACCESS table with in-frame sequences only. Part of the clones is absent; in the studies checked, under half of the shortfall reflects unresolved V genes, and no reason is known for the rest. V, J and clone size are those of that table, while D and trimming were read from the DNA. The sample table holds roughly 120,000 clones, of which approximately 94% were seen once. The ten largest clones represent roughly 1.7% of the sample.

The CDR3 covers 13 residues, taking in both the cysteine and the phenylalanine. The CDR3 DNA has 39 bases and is translated from base 1. In the germline V gene, CDR1 corresponds to MNHEY and CDR2 to SVGAGI. From V the trimming removes 5 bases and from J it removes 6 bases, while the gene matches leave 5 bases of the junction unaccounted for. The chain is assembled from TRBV6-5 and TRBJ2-7; TRBD1 matches 9 bases in the middle. This TCR was sampled from a human donor in good health. What was sequenced was non-Treg CD4+ T cells sorted from blood. The cell subset or site label on this specimen signifies: FACS-sorted unstimulated CD4+ non-regulatory T cells. CDR3 reads: CASSDRGLGEQYF. The DNA is as follows: TGTGCCAGCAGTGACAGGGGGTTGGGCGAGCAGTACTTC.